Included here is one TCR beta chain sequence, with context. Its target is not known. Investigators reverse transcribed all isolated RNA, so they sequenced expressed TCRB transcripts. Assay: immunoSEQ multiplex PCR; the TCRdb copy retains only in-frame clones and omits some. This table holds roughly 100,000 clones, around 30% found once. The data belong to a study of beta chain features in type 1 diabetes. Findings of the study overall: A definitive answer on HLA type influencing TCRB rearrangement was not reached here. When cDNA is sequenced, cells with high TCR expression could be over-represented. All four CD4+ subsets of Type 1 diabetes patients contained TCRB CDR3s that were moderately but significantly shorter.

Germline-derived CDR1 and CDR2 are SGHNT and YENEEA. V lost 4 bases and J lost 3, with 9 bases in between. The CDR3 spans 13 residues. The material sequenced was central memory CD4+ T cells from blood. This rearrangement joins TRBV11-3 to TRBJ2-5, with D tentatively TRBD1 (5 bases). This TCR came from a young woman with type 1 diabetes. Here the CDR3 DNA reads TGTGCCAGCAGCTGGGGCAGGAAAGAGACCCAGTACTTC. It encodes CASSWGRKETQYF.